The T cell receptor beta chain under discussion was sequenced for a study of OX40 agonist ivuxolimab in advanced cancers. The overall study: Patients were given ivuxolimab, an antibody that agonizes OX40 (CD134). Study conclusions and caveats: The 0.1-3.0 mg/kg partial responders had among the lowest clonal expansion. Relative to CD4+ cells, CD8+ T cells on average had more expanded clones. Antigen targets of the expanded peripheral T cells went undetermined.

Clones were sequenced by immunoSEQ multiplex PCR, and TCRdb holds only the in-frame ones, with some missing. The sample holds under 100,000 clones, almost 90% seen once. Concerning this clone itself: As yet, its antigen is unknown.

The germline V gene has CDR1 DFQATT and CDR2 SNEGSKA (reference sequence). The CDR3 spans 11 residues. Trimming cost V 3 bases and J 4 bases, with 6 bases left between them. V is TRBV20-1 and J is TRBJ1-2; no definite D call. Sequenced here: CD4+ or CD8+ T cells sorted from blood, sampled in a trial of the OX40 agonist ivuxolimab. The clonotype was recovered from an adult with an advanced solid tumor such as melanoma, head and neck, liver or kidney cancer. CDR3 residues: CSASGSYGYTF. In DNA form, the CDR3 reads TGCAGTGCTAGTGGGAGCTATGGCTACACCTTC.